The 9 T cell receptor beta chains listed next were all sequenced from one sample in a study of blood T cell repertoires in COVID-19. Sequencing was performed with immunoSEQ multiplex PCR; in TCRdb, only in-frame clones are kept and a portion is missing. The table includes more than 95,000 clones, roughly 84% detected once. The sequenced sample consisted of peripheral blood. Receptors originate from a human donor in a cohort sampled during active COVID-19.

The rearrangement joins TRBV20-1 to TRBJ1-5; possible D gene TRBD1, 5 bases. The CDR3 covers 13 residues. The V and J ends lost 3 bases and 7 bases respectively, with 13 bases between them. Germline lookup yields CDR1 DFQATT and CDR2 SNEGSKA (reference sequence). CDR3 sequence: CSASSGVRQPQHF. The CDR3 DNA follows: TGCAGTGCTAGTTCGGGGGTCAGACAGCCCCAGCATTTT.

The V gene is TRBV11-1, the J gene TRBJ2-2; 10 bases map to TRBD2. The CDR3 extends over 15 amino acids. V shed 5 bases and J 7 bases; nucleotides not matched to a gene: 7. Germline loops: CDR1 SGHAT, CDR2 FQDESV (reference sequence). The CDR3 bases are TGTGCCAGCAGCCCCTGGACTAGCGGAGACGGGGAGCTGTTTTTT. Translated: CASSPWTSGDGELFF.

This chain connects TRBV6-8 to TRBJ1-5; 7 bases line up with TRBD1. This CDR3 comprises 19 residues. J lost 0 bases, V lost 4 bases, and 15 bases had no gene match. Germline loops: CDR1 MNHGY, CDR2 SAAAGT. CDR3 in DNA: TGTGCCAGCAGTTGTTCTACAGGGGTGGTGGGCTATAGCAATCAGCCCCAGCATTTT. Amino acids: CASSCSTGVVGYSNQPQHF.

This chain uses TRBV7-2 with TRBJ2-7; maybe TRBD2 (6 bases). V was cut by 2 bases and J by 0 bases, with 8 bases left in between. Germline V gene sequence: CDR1 SGHTA, CDR2 FQGNSA. The CDR3 is 14 amino acids. For the CDR3, the DNA is TGTGCCAGCAGCTTACTCGGGAGCTCCTACGAGCAGTACTTC. Amino acid sequence: CASSLLGSSYEQYF. The full variable domain, rest sourced from reference TRBV7-2 and TRBJ2-7, is GAGVSQSPSNKVTEKGKDVELRCDPISGHTALYWYRQSLGQGLEFLIYFQGNSAPDKSGLPSDRFSAERTGGSVSTLTIQRTQQEDSAVYLCASSLLGSSYEQYFGPGTRLTVT.

This sequence joins TRBV28 and TRBJ2-3; 14 bases are a match to TRBD2. Germline CDR1 and CDR2: MDHEN and SYDVKM. V trimming: 4 bases; J trimming: 7 bases; junction bases outside the gene matches: 10. This CDR3 contains 17 residues. This CDR3 reads CASSSQTSGGAWNTQYF. CDR3 bases: TGTGCCAGCAGTTCGCAGACTAGCGGGGGGGCCTGGAATACGCAGTATTTT.

This chain links TRBV28 with TRBJ2-1; 9 nucleotides match TRBD2. The CDR3 length is 15 residues. Germline V gives CDR1 MDHEN, CDR2 SYDVKM. Trimming took 3 bases from V and 6 from J; bases not matched to a gene: 6. CDR3 bases: TGTGCCAGCAGTTTTTTGGCGCGGGAGGGCAATGAGCAGTTCTTC. This sequence encodes CASSFLAREGNEQFF.

The chain couples TRBV15 to TRBJ1-5; TRBD1 might be the D (5 bases). V lost 0 bases and J 6 bases, leaving 6 bases between the germline ends. CDR3 size: 13 residues. In germline, CDR1 is LNHNV, CDR2 YYDKDF (reference sequence). The CDR3 DNA reads TGTGCCACCAGCAGAGATCAGGGTCAGCCCCAGCATTTT. Its protein is CATSRDQGQPQHF.

This rearrangement joins TRBV14 to TRBJ2-4; TRBD2 matches at 7 bases. The CDR3 contains 13 residues. Germline values: CDR1 SGHDN, CDR2 FVKESK. V lost 1 base, J lost 8 bases, and 2 bases stayed unmatched. CDR3 loop: CASSQVSGDIQYF. The CDR3 coding sequence is TGTGCCAGCAGCCAAGTCAGCGGGGACATTCAGTACTTC.

V is TRBV4-2 and J is TRBJ1-6; perhaps TRBD1 as D (5 bases). CDR1 is LGHNA, CDR2 YNFKEQ, per germline. V was shortened by 4 bases and J by 4 bases, with 17 bases between the two germline ends. The CDR3 contains 17 residues. The CDR3 DNA follows: TGTGCCAGCAGCCGAGGCGTGGTTTCAGGGTATAATTCACCCCTCCACTTT. As protein: CASSRGVVSGYNSPLHF.